One and the same sample provided the 10 T cell receptor beta chains below, sequenced in a study of control samples from healthy donors and cancer patients. Using immunoSEQ multiplex PCR, the repertoire was profiled, and TCRdb retains in-frame clones only, with some absent. The sample shows around 80,000 clones, roughly 89% of them seen only once. The sequencing sample was made of blood. These receptors were obtained from a man in his fifties or sixties in good health.

This rearrangement joins TRBV7-9 to TRBJ2-7; a possible D gene is TRBD1 (6 bases). This CDR3 region has 13 residues. CDR1 and CDR2 from the germline V gene are SEHNR and FQNEAQ (reference sequence). V was shortened by 6 bases and J by 2 bases, with 11 bases between the two germline ends. The DNA of the CDR3 is TGTGCCAGCAGGGGACACTTGACCTACGAGCAGTACTTC. It codes for CASRGHLTYEQYF.

The genes are TRBV18 and TRBJ2-5; maybe TRBD1 (7 bases). Germline V gene lookup returns CDR1 KGHSH and CDR2 LQKENI. The CDR3 extends over 17 amino acids. The V end lost 6 bases, the J end lost 5 bases, and 25 bases lay between the germline ends. The CDR3 sequence: CASSRSTGKGLEETQYF. The CDR3 DNA reads as TGTGCCAGCTCGAGGTCGACAGGGAAGGGACTTGAGGAGACCCAGTACTTC.

The chain employs TRBV3-1 (or the pseudogene TRBV3-2) and TRBJ1-2, with D uncertain. Germline V gene data show CDR1 as LGHDT and CDR2 as YNNKEL (reference sequence). This CDR3 has 13 amino acids. V gave up 3 bases and J gave up 5 bases, with 10 bases separating them. The CDR3 loop reads CASSQSASYGYTF. The CDR3 nucleotides read TGTGCCAGCAGCCAGAGCGCCTCTTATGGCTACACCTTC.

The chain couples TRBV10-2 to TRBJ2-6, with no clear D. V was trimmed by 7 bases and J by 0 bases, leaving 7 bases between them. The CDR3 sequence is 14 residues long. Looked up from germline, CDR1 is WSHSY and CDR2 is SAAADI. The DNA of the CDR3 is TGCGCCAGCACGATCGACTCTGGGGCCAACGTCCTGACTTTC. It translates to CASTIDSGANVLTF.

The V gene is TRBV19, the J gene TRBJ1-4; the D is unclear. Germline V gene lookup returns CDR1 LNHDA and CDR2 SQIVND (reference sequence). Trimming took 7 bases from V and 8 from J, leaving 8 bases between them. CDR3 length equals 11 residues. CDR3 sequence (DNA): TGTGCCAGTACTTCCCGGGAAAAACTGTTTTTT. Its translation: CASTSREKLFF.

V and J are TRBV7-8 and TRBJ2-2; 7 bases align to TRBD2. CDR3 length: 16 amino acids. Germline-derived CDR1 and CDR2 are SGHVS and FQNEAQ. The J segment lost 2 bases and the V segment lost 6 bases, leaving 9 bases of the junction unmatched. CDR3 loop: CASRRGMTSNTGELFF. CDR3 nucleotides: TGTGCCAGCAGACGAGGGATGACTAGCAACACCGGGGAGCTGTTTTTT.

This rearrangement joins TRBV9 to TRBJ1-6, with D possibly being TRBD1 (5 bases). Germline lookup yields CDR1 SGDLS and CDR2 YYNGEE. V gave up 0 bases and J gave up 5 bases, with 12 bases separating them. This CDR3 is 16 amino acids long. The CDR3 spells CASSVGWGNDNSPLHF. CDR3 coding DNA: TGTGCCAGCAGCGTAGGTTGGGGGAACGATAATTCACCCCTCCACTTT.

The chain employs TRBV2 and TRBJ2-3; the match to TRBD2 covers 15 bases. Trimming took 6 bases from V and 2 from J; bases not matched to a gene: 3. CDR1 and CDR2 (germline): SNHLY, FYNNEI. This CDR3 contains 16 residues. This CDR3 is CASRGLAGGPTDTQYF. The CDR3 nucleotides are TGTGCCAGCAGAGGACTAGCGGGGGGGCCCACAGATACGCAGTATTTT.

In the case of this clone: One end of the junction is discordant with germline, which a read error may explain. J is TRBJ1-4 and V is TRBV6-1, with D maybe TRBD1 (6 bases). Germline loops: CDR1 MNHNS, CDR2 SASEGT. This CDR3 has 16 amino acids. CDR3 in amino acids: CASSGEYRVSDEKLFF. CDR3 nucleotide sequence: TGTGCCAGCAGTGGCGAATACAGGGTATCGGATGAAAAATTGTTTTTT.

V and J are TRBV11-2 and TRBJ2-5; TRBD2 agrees at 9 bases. The V segment lost 3 bases and the J segment 5 bases; nucleotides outside the gene matches: 13. The V gene's germline CDR1 is SGHAT and CDR2 FQNNGV. This CDR3 has 17 amino acids. The CDR3 spells CASSFNVAGARRETQYF. CDR3 DNA sequence: TGTGCCAGCAGCTTTAATGTAGCGGGGGCCAGGAGGGAGACCCAGTACTTC.